These T cell receptor beta chains were read from a single sample in a study of blood T cell repertoires in COVID-19. Assay: immunoSEQ multiplex PCR; the TCRdb copy retains only in-frame clones and omits some. The sample holds some 320,000 clones; roughly nine tenths are singletons and the top ten take approximately 2.9%. Sequencing used PBMCs or T cells enriched from blood (not recorded which). Receptors were obtained from a woman aged 45-65 years who had been exposed to COVID-19. Each CDR3 is given with its conserved first and last residue. Each record gives: CDR3 length, D gene, clone size, J gene, V gene, CDR3 protein, CDR3 DNA. The D gene is left open where the match is weak. Where a row states a size, it is once, few, many or the class of an expanded clone; other rows omit it.

>15|TRBD2|-|TRBJ2-3|TRBV6-5
CASSYASSGEDTQYF
TGTGCCAGCAGTTACGCGTCTAGCGGGGAAGATACGCAGTATTTT
>16|-|-|TRBJ2-7|TRBV5-6
CASSLVGQGSSYEQYF
TGTGCCAGCAGCTTGGTGGGGCAGGGTAGCTCCTACGAGCAGTACTTC
>17|-|-|TRBJ1-2|TRBV21-1
CASSKAAGPPGRRGYTF
TGTGCCAGCAGCAAAGCGGCGGGACCCCCCGGTCGGAGAGGCTACACCTTC
>15|TRBD1|-|TRBJ2-2|TRBV7-9
CASSFAGTGYGELFF
TGTGCCAGCAGCTTTGCAGGGACAGGGTACGGGGAGCTGTTTTTT
>15|TRBD1|-|TRBJ1-2|TRBV5-1
CASSVTGTGAYGYTF
TGCGCCAGCAGCGTCACCGGGACAGGAGCTTATGGCTACACCTTC
>14|-|-|TRBJ1-5|TRBV5-1
CASSSLAGNQPQHF
TGCGCCAGCAGCTCCCTCGCCGGGAATCAGCCCCAGCATTTT
>16|-|-|TRBJ2-3|TRBV7-9
CASSVLGNSSSDTQYF
TGTGCCAGCAGCGTCCTCGGGAACTCCTCGTCAGATACGCAGTATTTT
>13|-|once|TRBJ2-5|TRBV6-4
CASSEGGQETQYF
TGTGCCAGCAGTGAAGGGGGACAAGAGACCCAGTACTTC
>14|-|once|TRBJ2-3|TRBV28
CASNARSGTDTQYF
TGTGCCAGCAACGCCCGATCGGGCACAGATACGCAGTATTTT
>15|TRBD1|-|TRBJ1-6|TRBV19
CASSVGTGQTSPLHF
TGTGCCAGTAGTGTAGGGACAGGGCAGACTTCACCCCTCCACTTT
>14|-|-|TRBJ1-5|TRBV6-5
CASSLGTQNQPQHF
TGTGCCAGCTCCCTGGGGACTCAAAATCAGCCCCAGCATTTT
>15|TRBD1|-|TRBJ2-7|TRBV19
CASSSVAGGSYEQYF
TGTGCCAGTAGTTCCGTCGCAGGGGGCTCCTACGAGCAGTACTTC
>13|-|-|TRBJ2-2|TRBV30
CAWKEGNTGELFF
TGTGCTTGGAAGGAGGGCAACACCGGGGAGCTGTTTTTT
>15|-|-|TRBJ2-1|TRBV19
CASSIISAGNNEQFF
TGTGCCAGTAGTATAATCTCGGCGGGGAACAATGAGCAGTTCTTC
>15|-|-|TRBJ1-5|TRBV3-1/TRBV3-2
CASSQEGGFNQPQHF
TGTGCCAGCAGCCAAGAAGGGGGTTTCAATCAGCCCCAGCATTTT
>12|-|-|TRBJ2-1|TRBV28
CASTEGGQGAFF
TGTGCCAGCACCGAAGGGGGTCAGGGTGCCTTCTTC
>15|-|-|TRBJ2-7|TRBV6-5
CASSYRARGFYEQYF
TGTGCCAGCAGTTACCGGGCCAGGGGTTTCTACGAGCAGTACTTC
>14|TRBD1|-|TRBJ2-7|TRBV6-5
CASRLTGGVYEQYF
TGTGCCAGCAGGCTAACAGGGGGCGTCTATGAGCAGTACTTC
>15|TRBD2|-|TRBJ2-2|TRBV19
CATTWGSGVTGELFF
TGTGCCACTACTTGGGGAAGCGGGGTGACCGGGGAGCTGTTTTTT
>16|TRBD1|-|TRBJ2-3|TRBV18
CASSPRGTGRSDTQYF
TGTGCCAGCTCACCACGGGGGACAGGGAGATCAGATACGCAGTATTTT
>13|-|-|TRBJ1-5|TRBV6-5
CASSPRQATAQHF
TGTGCCAGCAGTCCCCGGCAGGCCACAGCCCAGCATTTT
>15|-|-|TRBJ2-1|TRBV7-9
CASSLLDITDNEQFF
TGTGCCAGCAGCTTACTGGACATAACGGACAATGAGCAGTTCTTC
>15|TRBD2|-|TRBJ2-1|TRBV5-1
CASSPSGGNYNEQFF
TGCGCCAGCAGCCCTAGCGGGGGGAATTACAATGAGCAGTTCTTC
>12|-|-|TRBJ1-2|TRBV12-3/TRBV12-4
CASSLTGHGYTF
TGTGCCAGCAGCCTGACAGGTCATGGCTACACCTTC
>12|-|-|TRBJ2-1|TRBV27
CASSLWAGEQFF
TGTGCCAGCAGTTTATGGGCTGGTGAGCAGTTCTTC
>12|-|-|TRBJ1-2|TRBV29-1
CSVDSAGYGYTF
TGCAGCGTTGATAGCGCGGGGTATGGCTACACCTTC
>14|TRBD1|-|TRBJ1-3|TRBV28
CASRDRSSGNTIYF
TGTGCCAGCAGGGACAGGTCCTCTGGAAACACCATATATTTT
>16|TRBD2|-|TRBJ2-5|TRBV7-9
CASSEYSGGREETQYF
TGTGCCAGCAGCGAATATAGCGGGGGTCGAGAAGAGACCCAGTACTTC
>16|TRBD1|once|TRBJ1-5|TRBV7-9
CASSPSGTAGSQPQHF
TGTGCCAGCAGCCCCTCCGGGACAGCCGGTAGTCAGCCCCAGCATTTT
>13|TRBD1|-|TRBJ1-1|TRBV2
CASSADRVTEAFF
TGTGCCAGCAGTGCGGACAGGGTAACCGAAGCTTTCTTT
>15|-|-|TRBJ2-7|TRBV28
CASSIRPGISYEQYF
TGTGCCAGCAGCATAAGACCCGGGATATCCTACGAGCAGTACTTC
>14|-|-|TRBJ2-1|TRBV19
CASTSDSSYNEQFF
TGTGCCAGTACCTCGGACAGTTCCTACAATGAGCAGTTCTTC
>17|TRBD2|-|TRBJ2-1|TRBV5-1
CASSGRLAESSYNEQFF
TGCGCCAGCAGCGGGAGACTAGCGGAGAGCTCCTACAATGAGCAGTTCTTC
>15|-|-|TRBJ2-3|TRBV21-1
CASSKVTPSTDTQYF
TGTGCCAGCAGCAAAGTGACACCTAGCACAGATACGCAGTATTTT
>14|-|-|TRBJ2-3|TRBV6-5
CASSPLRGTDTQYF
TGTGCCAGCAGCCCCCTACGGGGCACAGATACGCAGTATTTT
>13|-|-|TRBJ1-2|TRBV27
CASSFVAGDGYTF
TGTGCCAGCAGTTTCGTGGCAGGGGATGGCTACACCTTC
>17|TRBD2|-|TRBJ2-3|TRBV2
CASSRRILAGWADTQYF
TGTGCCAGCAGCCGCCGGATATTAGCGGGGTGGGCGGATACGCAGTATTTT
>15|-|-|TRBJ2-2|TRBV5-1
CASSSTGWSTGELFF
TGCGCCAGCAGCTCCACAGGGTGGAGCACCGGGGAGCTGTTTTTT
>15|TRBD1|-|TRBJ2-7|TRBV27
CASSLSGTGVGEQYF
TGTGCCAGCAGTTTATCTGGGACAGGGGTTGGCGAGCAGTACTTC
>15|TRBD1|-|TRBJ2-5|TRBV7-2
CASSLGTGKKETQYF
TGTGCCAGCAGCTTAGGGACAGGGAAAAAAGAGACCCAGTACTTC
>16|-|-|TRBJ1-2|TRBV21-1
CASSKEQGATVGGYTF
TGTGCCAGCAGCAAAGAACAGGGGGCGACGGTTGGTGGCTACACCTTC
>15|-|-|TRBJ1-5|TRBV18
CASSEGLGSNQPQHF
TGTGCCAGCTCAGAGGGTTTAGGAAGCAATCAGCCCCAGCATTTT
>13|TRBD1|-|TRBJ2-3|TRBV10-3
CATATGGTDTQYF
TGTGCCACGGCGACAGGGGGTACAGATACGCAGTATTTT
>13|-|-|TRBJ2-5|TRBV3-1/TRBV3-2
CASSQDRAETQYF
TGTGCCAGCAGCCAAGACAGGGCTGAGACCCAGTACTTC
>14|TRBD1|-|TRBJ2-3|TRBV30
CAGDRGQATDTQYF
TGTGCCGGGGACAGGGGGCAAGCTACAGATACGCAGTATTTT
>14|TRBD1|-|TRBJ1-2|TRBV19
CASSIDRGINGYTF
TGTGCCAGTAGTATAGACAGGGGGATTAATGGCTACACCTTC
>14|-|-|TRBJ1-2|TRBV5-4
CASSHGSANYGYTF
TGTGCCAGCAGCCACGGGTCAGCTAACTATGGCTACACCTTC
>15|-|few|TRBJ1-5|TRBV3-1/TRBV3-2
CASSQEQGSNQPQHF
TGTGCCAGCAGCCAGGAACAGGGTAGCAATCAGCCCCAGCATTTT
>13|-|-|TRBJ1-5|TRBV20-1
CSASAGGNQPQHF
TGCAGTGCTAGTGCGGGGGGCAATCAGCCCCAGCATTTT
>14|TRBD1|-|TRBJ2-7|TRBV6-5
CASRRTGVGYEQYF
TGTGCCAGCAGGCGGACAGGGGTGGGGTACGAGCAGTACTTC
>13|TRBD1|-|TRBJ1-1|TRBV19
CASSIDATGMAFF
TGTGCCAGTAGTATAGATGCGACAGGGATGGCTTTCTTT
>15|TRBD1|-|TRBJ2-7|TRBV4-2
CASSRPGQALYEQYF
TGTGCCAGCAGCCGACCGGGACAGGCTCTCTACGAGCAGTACTTC
>16|TRBD1|-|TRBJ1-1|TRBV7-9
CASSPGTGLLNTEAFF
TGTGCCAGCAGCCCGGGGACAGGACTTCTGAACACTGAAGCTTTCTTT
>15|-|-|TRBJ1-3|TRBV2
CASMFQGGSGNTIYF
TGTGCCAGCATGTTTCAAGGGGGCTCTGGAAACACCATATATTTT
>13|-|-|TRBJ2-3|TRBV27
CASSIQYTDTQYF
TGTGCCAGCAGTATACAATACACAGATACGCAGTATTTT